Below are 16 T cell receptor beta chains sequenced from a single sample in a study of sequential checkpoint blockade in melanoma (dated by TCRdb to the late 2010s). Libraries were constructed by the immunoSEQ multiplex PCR assay. TCRdb mirrors the immuneACCESS table, restricted to in-frame sequences. Some clones are absent from its copies; in checked studies, under half trace to an unresolved V gene, and the reason for the others is unknown. The sample table shows fewer than 15,000 clones, and 21% are seen once. The ten largest make up about 5.8% of the sample. Read against the paper, the sample's treatment or condition label means: randomized to nivolumab then ipilimumab (arm A) or the reverse (arm B). Here the sequenced sample was tumor tissue (inferred from file names), taken from a patient given nivolumab and ipilimumab in sequence. The receptors here all came from a human donor with melanoma.

This clone has just a few counts. The chain uses TRBV11-3 and TRBJ2-7; 7 bases line up with TRBD2. The CDR3 runs to 16 residues. V shed 4 bases, J shed 0 bases, and the junction held 9 bases outside the gene matches. Germline V CDR1 and CDR2: SGHNT, YENEEA. The CDR3 sequence: CASSSRDYQSSYEQYF. The CDR3 DNA follows: TGTGCCAGCAGCTCAAGGGACTATCAAAGCTCCTACGAGCAGTACTTC.

This chain connects TRBV30 to TRBJ1-1; D is possibly TRBD1 (6 bases). The CDR3 totals 13 residues. Between the trimmed V and J ends, which lost 2 bases and 1 base, there was a span of 8 bases. Germline V gene sequence: CDR1 GTSNPN, CDR2 SVGIG (reference sequence). CDR3 nucleotides: TGTGCCTGGAGTAGAGGGGGGAACACTGAAGCTTTCTTT. Protein sequence: CAWSRGGNTEAFF.

This chain links TRBV5-1 with TRBJ1-1, with TRBD1 matching over 7 bases. CDR1 is SGHRS and CDR2 is YFSETQ in the germline V gene. This CDR3 comprises 15 residues. V gave up 3 bases and J gave up 4 bases; unmatched junction bases: 9. CDR3 in amino acids: CASSSPTGKGTEAFF. For the CDR3, the DNA is TGCGCCAGCAGCTCCCCGACAGGGAAGGGCACTGAAGCTTTCTTT. The variable domain in full, with the rest retrieved from reference TRBV5-1 and TRBJ1-1, is KAGVTQTPRYLIKTRGQQVTLSCSPISGHRSVSWYQQTPGQGLQFLFEYFSETQRNKGNFPGRFSGRQFSNSRSEMNVSTLELGDSALYLCASSSPTGKGTEAFFGQGTRLTVV.

This clone has just a few counts. The V and J genes are TRBV23-1 and TRBJ2-7; tentative D call: TRBD2 (6 bases). TRBV23-1 is labeled an ORF, and its function is uncertain. With 6 bases removed from V and 6 bases from J, the gap between germline ends came to 15 bases. The CDR3 has 13 amino acids. CDR3 DNA: TGCGCCAGCAGCTTGGAGTCTAGCGTCGAGCAGTACTTC. It specifies CASSLESSVEQYF.

In its sample, this clone was seen a few times. The rearrangement joins TRBV18 to TRBJ2-1, with D perhaps given as TRBD1 or TRBD2 (5 bases each). Trimming shortened V by 6 bases and J by 0 bases, and 12 bases separated the two germline ends. The CDR3 contains 15 residues. Germline lookup yields CDR1 KGHSH and CDR2 LQKENI. DNA of the CDR3: TGTGCCAGCTCTCCAGGGACCAACTCCTACAATGAGCAGTTCTTC. Protein: CASSPGTNSYNEQFF.

This clone came up many times. V gene TRBV11-3 combines with J gene TRBJ2-1; 11 nucleotides line up with TRBD2. The CDR3 covers 15 residues. Germline CDR1 SGHNT, CDR2 YENEEA. Germline trimming cut 4 bases from V and 4 bases from J; bases unmatched to any gene: 3. CDR3 residues: CASSSGTSGYNEQFF. DNA for the CDR3: TGTGCCAGCAGCTCCGGGACTAGCGGTTACAATGAGCAGTTCTTC.

There are a few counts of this clone. The chain uses TRBV6-8 and TRBJ2-7, with D perhaps given as TRBD1 or TRBD2 (5 bases each). Germline V gene data show CDR1 as MNHGY and CDR2 as SAAAGT. V lost 6 bases, J lost 2 bases, and 17 bases lay in between. CDR3 length: 15 residues. In DNA, the CDR3 is TGTGCCAGCAGAAGCCGGGACGCCGGAGCCTACGAGCAGTACTTC. This encodes CASRSRDAGAYEQYF.

This clone was seen ten or more times. The V gene is TRBV11-3, the J gene TRBJ1-1, with a possible D match to TRBD1 (6 bases). Germline V gene sequence: CDR1 SGHNT, CDR2 YENEEA. The CDR3 has 16 amino acids. V was cut by 5 bases and J by 0 bases, with 16 bases left in between. In DNA form, the CDR3 reads TGTGCCAGCAGCCAAGGACAGACGGCGTTGAACACTGAAGCTTTCTTT. This sequence encodes CASSQGQTALNTEAFF. Complete variable domain (other parts from reference TRBV11-3 and TRBJ1-1): EAGVVQSPRYKIIEKKQPVAFWCNPISGHNTLYWYLQNLGQGPELLIRYENEEAVDDSQLPKDRFSAERLKGVDSTLKIQPAELGDSAVYLCASSQGQTALNTEAFFGQGTRLTVV.

This clone was detected a few times. This chain uses TRBV9 with TRBJ2-3; the match to TRBD1 covers 9 bases. Germline trimming cut 7 bases from V and 5 bases from J; bases unmatched to any gene: 8. The CDR3 runs 14 residues. From germline, CDR1 is SGDLS and CDR2 YYNGEE. The CDR3 DNA sequence: TGTGCCAGCGCCCGGGACAGGGATCGAGATACGCAGTATTTT. Its translation is CASARDRDRDTQYF.

This clone has just a few counts. J is TRBJ2-7 and V is TRBV19; either TRBD1 or TRBD2 may fit D (6 bases each). V was clipped by 1 base and J by 2 bases, with 9 bases between them. Germline V lookup: CDR1 LNHDA, CDR2 SQIVND (reference sequence). There are 14 residues in the CDR3. The CDR3 sequence is CASSIGGATYEQYF. The CDR3 nucleotides read TGTGCCAGTAGTATAGGGGGGGCGACCTACGAGCAGTACTTC.

This clone was seen at least ten times. V gene TRBV11-3 combines with J gene TRBJ2-5; TRBD2 aligns across 7 bases. With 5 bases clipped from V and 1 base from J, the junction kept 7 bases outside the gene matches. The V gene's germline CDR1 is SGHNT and CDR2 YENEEA. This CDR3 is 15 amino acids long. CDR3 sequence (DNA): TGTGCCAGCAGCCTAACCCGGGGGGTCCAAGAGACCCAGTACTTC. As protein: CASSLTRGVQETQYF.

J is TRBJ2-4 and V is TRBV5-1; tentatively, D is TRBD2 (6 bases). Germline values: CDR1 SGHRS, CDR2 YFSETQ. This CDR3 has 14 residues. Trimming pared 3 bases from V and 5 bases from J, leaving 12 bases between. CDR3 protein: CASSWGGGENIQYF. The CDR3 DNA follows: TGCGCCAGCAGCTGGGGTGGCGGGGAAAACATTCAGTACTTC.

This clone was detected only a few times. V and J are TRBV6-8 and TRBJ1-5; possible D gene TRBD1, 6 bases. The CDR3 contains 17 residues. The V and J ends lost 7 bases and 2 bases respectively, with 21 bases between them. Germline lookup yields CDR1 MNHGY and CDR2 SAAAGT. The CDR3 bases are TGTGCCAGCAACCTACTCCGGGGGGCTGGGGGCAATCAGCCCCAGCATTTT. This translates into CASNLLRGAGGNQPQHF.

The chain joins TRBV1 to TRBJ2-7. TRBV1 is shown as a pseudogene. The CDR3 extends over 16 amino acids. The CDR3 reads CASSQRYGGRLMEQYF. DNA of the CDR3: TGCGCCAGCAGCCAGAGGTATGGGGGGCGGTTGATGGAGCAGTACTTC.

The sample holds a few counts of this clone. The genes are TRBV6-8 and TRBJ1-4; the match to TRBD1 covers 7 bases. Germline V gives CDR1 MNHGY, CDR2 SAAAGT. The CDR3 is made up of 17 amino acids. V was clipped by 4 bases and J by 0 bases; unmatched bases: 8. For the CDR3, the DNA is TGTGCCAGCAGTTTGTCCCGAGGACAGGCAACTAATGAAAAACTGTTTTTT. Translated, it gives CASSLSRGQATNEKLFF.

This clone turned up a few times. The read ends 1 residue early relative to the CDR3; the germline J gene fills the gap. V gene TRBV6-1 combines with J gene TRBJ1-1, with 8 bases lining up with TRBD1. V shed 0 bases and J 7 bases; nucleotides not matched to a gene: 4. The CDR3 length is 14 residues. The germline gives CDR1 MNHNS, CDR2 SASEGT. CDR3 bases read: TGTGCCAGCAGTGAAGCAGCGGGACAGGATGAAGCTTTC. This gives the protein CASSEAAGQDEAF. The CDR3 as a whole reads CASSEAAGQDEAFF.